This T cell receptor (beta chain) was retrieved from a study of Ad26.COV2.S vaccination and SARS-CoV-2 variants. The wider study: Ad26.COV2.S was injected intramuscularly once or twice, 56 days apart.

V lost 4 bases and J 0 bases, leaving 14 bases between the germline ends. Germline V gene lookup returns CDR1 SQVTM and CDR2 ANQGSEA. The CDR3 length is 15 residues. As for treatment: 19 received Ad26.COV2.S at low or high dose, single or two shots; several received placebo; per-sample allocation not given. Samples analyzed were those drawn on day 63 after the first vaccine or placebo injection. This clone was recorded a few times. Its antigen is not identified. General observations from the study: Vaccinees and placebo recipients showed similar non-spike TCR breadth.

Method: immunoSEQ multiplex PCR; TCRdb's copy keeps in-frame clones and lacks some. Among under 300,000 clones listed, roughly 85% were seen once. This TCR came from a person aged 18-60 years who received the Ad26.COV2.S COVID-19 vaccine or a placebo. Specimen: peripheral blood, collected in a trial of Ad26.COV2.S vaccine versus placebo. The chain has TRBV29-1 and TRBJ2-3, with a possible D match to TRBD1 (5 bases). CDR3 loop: CSVGGRAPSTDTQYF. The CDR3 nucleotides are TGCAGCGTTGGGGGCAGGGCCCCTAGCACAGATACGCAGTATTTT.